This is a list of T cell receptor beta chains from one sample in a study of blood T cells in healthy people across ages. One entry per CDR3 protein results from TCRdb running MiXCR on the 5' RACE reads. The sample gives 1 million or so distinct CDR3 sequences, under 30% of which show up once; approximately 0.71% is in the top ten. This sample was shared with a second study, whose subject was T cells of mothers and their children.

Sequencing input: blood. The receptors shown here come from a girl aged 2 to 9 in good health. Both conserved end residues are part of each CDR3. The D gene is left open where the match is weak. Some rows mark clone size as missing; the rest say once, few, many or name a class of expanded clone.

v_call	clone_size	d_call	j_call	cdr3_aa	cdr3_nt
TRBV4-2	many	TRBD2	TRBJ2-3	CASSRPSGVTSGGSPDTQYF	TGTGCCAGCAGCCGCCCGTCAGGGGTCACTAGCGGGGGGTCTCCGGATACGCAGTATTTT
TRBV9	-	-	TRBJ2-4	CASSPQGLGGNIQYF	TGTGCCAGCAGCCCTCAGGGGCTAGGGGGAAACATTCAGTACTTC
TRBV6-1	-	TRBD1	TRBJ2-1	CASSGTGYPQFF	TGTGCCAGCAGTGGGACAGGGTACCCGCAGTTCTTC
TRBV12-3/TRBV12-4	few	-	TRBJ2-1	CAITQGTTYNEQFF	TGTGCCATAACCCAGGGGACTACCTACAATGAGCAGTTCTTC
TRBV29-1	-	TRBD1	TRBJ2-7	CSVSRLTGGTYEQYF	TGCAGCGTAAGCCGCTTAACAGGGGGGACCTACGAGCAGTACTTC
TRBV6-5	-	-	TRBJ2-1	CASSYSDTAWVSRSSYNEQFF	TGTGCCAGCAGTTACTCCGACACAGCGTGGGTATCCAGGAGCTCCTACAATGAGCAGTTCTTC
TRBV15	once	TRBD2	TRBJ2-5	CATSRATSGRETQYF	TGTGCCACCAGCAGAGCAACTAGCGGGAGAGAGACCCAGTACTTC
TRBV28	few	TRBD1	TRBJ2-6	CASSSYRGAGANVLTF	TGTGCCAGCAGTTCTTACAGGGGAGCTGGGGCCAACGTCCTGACTTTC
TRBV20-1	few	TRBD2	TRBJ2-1	CSARYRLAGRYNEQFF	TGCAGTGCTAGATACCGACTAGCGGGAAGGTACAATGAGCAGTTCTTC
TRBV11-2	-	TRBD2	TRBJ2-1	CASSLVAAGRYNEQFF	TGTGCCAGCAGCTTAGTGGCAGCGGGGAGATACAATGAGCAGTTCTTC
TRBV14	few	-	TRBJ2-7	CASSQRDSILSYEQYF	TGTGCCAGCAGCCAACGAGACTCAATCCTCTCCTACGAGCAGTACTTC
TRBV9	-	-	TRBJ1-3	CASSVEGIGNTIYF	TGTGCCAGCAGCGTAGAGGGGATTGGAAACACCATATATTTT
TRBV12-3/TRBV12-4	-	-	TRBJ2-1	CASSAGTPSSYNEQFF	TGTGCCAGCAGCGCCGGGACCCCTAGCTCCTACAATGAGCAGTTCTTC
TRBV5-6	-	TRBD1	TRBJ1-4	CASSYRDRVGEKLFF	TGTGCCAGCAGCTACCGGGACAGGGTGGGCGAAAAACTGTTTTTT
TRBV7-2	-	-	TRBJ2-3	CASSPRSGTIGTDTQYF	TGTGCCAGCAGCCCCCGATCCGGGACAATTGGAACAGATACGCAGTATTTT
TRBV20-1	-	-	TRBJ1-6	CSARDGDSPLHF	TGCAGTGCTAGGGACGGGGATTCACCCCTCCACTTT
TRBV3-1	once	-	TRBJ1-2	CASSLATGTNYGYTF	TGTGCCAGCAGCCTAGCCACAGGGACTAACTATGGCTACACCTTC
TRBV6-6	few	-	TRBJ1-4	CASNLWRREKLFF	TGTGCCAGCAACCTGTGGCGCCGTGAAAAACTGTTTTTT
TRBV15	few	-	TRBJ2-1	CATSRVWDEQFF	TGTGCCACCAGCAGAGTGTGGGATGAGCAGTTCTTC
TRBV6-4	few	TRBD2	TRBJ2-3	CASSDRAGGTDTQYF	TGTGCCAGCAGTGACAGGGCGGGAGGCACAGATACGCAGTATTTT
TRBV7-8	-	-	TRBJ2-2	CASSLTPGGYTGELFF	TGTGCCAGCAGCTTAACCCCAGGGGGGTACACCGGGGAGCTGTTTTTT
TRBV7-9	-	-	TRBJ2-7	CASSLSGFDHNEQYF	TGTGCCAGCAGCTTAAGTGGGTTTGATCACAACGAGCAGTACTTC
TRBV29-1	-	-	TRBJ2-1	CSVRDTHNEQFF	TGCAGCGTCCGGGACACCCACAATGAGCAGTTCTTC
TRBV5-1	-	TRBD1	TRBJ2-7	CASSSSGQGYEQYF	TGCGCCAGCAGCTCTTCGGGACAGGGGTACGAGCAGTACTTC
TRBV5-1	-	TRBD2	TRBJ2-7	CASSFTSGLRYEQYF	TGCGCCAGCAGCTTTACTAGCGGGCTCCGGTACGAGCAGTACTTC
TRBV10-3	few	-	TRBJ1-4	CAIQPTVNEKLFF	TGTGCCATACAACCGACGGTTAATGAAAAACTGTTTTTT
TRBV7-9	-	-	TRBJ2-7	CASSLAGYYYEQYF	TGTGCCAGCAGCTTGGCAGGGTATTACTACGAGCAGTACTTC
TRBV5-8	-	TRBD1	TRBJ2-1	CASSWGQGPSSYNEQFF	TGTGCCAGCAGCTGGGGACAGGGGCCATCCTCCTACAATGAGCAGTTCTTC
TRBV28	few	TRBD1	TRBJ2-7	CASSFRTGGYEQYF	TGTGCCAGCAGTTTTAGGACAGGGGGGTACGAGCAGTACTTC
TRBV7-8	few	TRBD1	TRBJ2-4	CAGSPAEPLRQGNIQYF	TGTGCCGGCAGCCCAGCTGAACCGCTTAGACAGGGGAACATTCAGTACTTC
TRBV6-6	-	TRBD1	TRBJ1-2	CASSPSAGQIYGYTF	TGTGCCAGCAGCCCCTCGGCGGGACAGATTTATGGCTACACCTTC
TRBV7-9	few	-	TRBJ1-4	CASSVQGATNEKLFF	TGTGCCAGCAGCGTACAGGGTGCAACTAATGAAAAACTGTTTTTT
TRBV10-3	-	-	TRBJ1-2	CAIKWSEVGGYTF	TGTGCCATCAAATGGTCAGAAGTAGGTGGCTACACCTTC
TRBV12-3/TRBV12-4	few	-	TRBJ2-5	CASSPDGGETQYF	TGTGCCAGCAGTCCCGATGGGGGGGAGACCCAGTACTTC
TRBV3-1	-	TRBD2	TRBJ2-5	CASSQGTGGPSRETQYF	TGTGCCAGCAGCCAAGGGACGGGAGGGCCCTCGCGAGAGACCCAGTACTTC
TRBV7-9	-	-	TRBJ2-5	CASSVWLGGETQYF	TGTGCCAGCAGCGTCTGGCTAGGGGGGGAGACCCAGTACTTC
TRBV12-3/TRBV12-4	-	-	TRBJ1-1	CASSPQRGTEAFF	TGTGCCAGCAGCCCCCAGCGGGGGACTGAAGCTTTCTTT
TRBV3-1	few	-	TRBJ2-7	CASSPPSRQNYEQYF	TGTGCCAGCAGCCCTCCATCCAGACAGAACTACGAGCAGTACTTC
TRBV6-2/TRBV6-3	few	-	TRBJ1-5	CASSYYEPSNQPQHF	TGTGCCAGCAGTTACTATGAGCCTAGCAATCAGCCCCAGCATTTT
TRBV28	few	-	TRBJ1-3	CASSRHGSGNTIYF	TGTGCCAGCAGTCGCCACGGCTCTGGAAACACCATATATTTT
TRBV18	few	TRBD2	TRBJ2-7	CASSPPREGVVYEQYF	TGTGCCAGCTCACCACCCCGGGAGGGAGTAGTGTACGAGCAGTACTTC
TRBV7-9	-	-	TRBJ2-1	CASIGRFRDEQFF	TGTGCCAGCATCGGGCGTTTTAGAGATGAGCAGTTCTTC
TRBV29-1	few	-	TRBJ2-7	CSVRVLLTYEQYF	TGCAGCGTTAGGGTCCTCCTTACCTACGAGCAGTACTTC
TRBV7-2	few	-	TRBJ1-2	CASSTGLVLYGYTF	TGTGCCAGCAGCACCGGACTCGTCCTATATGGCTACACCTTC
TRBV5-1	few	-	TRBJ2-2	CASSSQGGNTGELFF	TGCGCCAGCAGCTCACAGGGCGGGAACACCGGGGAGCTGTTTTTT
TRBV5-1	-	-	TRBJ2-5	CASVPGLPYQETQYF	TGCGCCAGCGTCCCGGGACTTCCGTACCAAGAGACCCAGTACTTC
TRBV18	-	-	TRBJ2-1	CASSPPLDGNEQFF	TGTGCCAGCTCACCACCCCTGGATGGGAATGAGCAGTTCTTC
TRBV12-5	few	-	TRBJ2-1	CASGLVMRDDEQFF	TGTGCTAGTGGTTTGGTCATGAGGGACGATGAGCAGTTCTTC
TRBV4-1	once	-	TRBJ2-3	CASRPRERSTDTQYF	TGCGCCAGCCGACCCCGGGAGAGGAGCACAGATACGCAGTATTTT
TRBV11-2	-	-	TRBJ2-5	CASSLNSETQYF	TGTGCCAGCAGCTTAAACTCGGAGACCCAGTACTTC
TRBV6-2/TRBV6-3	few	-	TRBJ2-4	CASSYEASAKNIQYF	TGTGCCAGCAGTTATGAGGCGTCAGCCAAAAACATTCAGTACTTC